The rows below give T cell receptor beta chains drawn from one sample of a study of T-cell memory formation after mild COVID-19. TCRdb re-derived calls from the 5' RACE reads in MiXCR, one entry per CDR3 protein. The sample holds roughly 500,000 distinct CDR3 sequences; 20% are singletons and the top ten take under 15%. Sequenced: PBMCs or a T cell subset sorted from them (not recorded which). These receptors were collected from an adult woman who had mild COVID-19 (a few samples of this study predate the infection). Cell type and time point are not known. CDR3s include the opening cysteine and the closing phenylalanine or tryptophan. A D gene is named only where the DNA matches it firmly. The listing skips clone size in some rows; elsewhere it reads once, few, many or a size class.

size	length	V	J	D	DNA	CDR3
few	16	TRBV14	TRBJ1-2	TRBD1	TGTGCCAGCAGCCAAGGATGGGGGACAGCCCTCTATGGCTACACCTTC	CASSQGWGTALYGYTF
NA	18	TRBV7-9	TRBJ2-5	NA	TGTGCCAGCAGCTTATCCCGCAGCCTTTCGGGCAGGGGTGAGACCCAGTACTTC	CASSLSRSLSGRGETQYF
NA	14	TRBV20-1	TRBJ2-2	NA	TGCAGTGCTAGTTCGCAGGGGAGCACCGGGGAGCTGTTTTTT	CSASSQGSTGELFF
few	13	TRBV6-5	TRBJ2-7	NA	TGTGCCAGCAGTTACTCGAACGCCGAGAAGCAGTACTTC	CASSYSNAEKQYF
NA	14	TRBV7-2	TRBJ1-4	TRBD1	TGTGCCAGCAGCCTACAGGGGGCAAGGGAAAAACTGTTTTTT	CASSLQGAREKLFF
few	14	TRBV20-1	TRBJ2-5	TRBD2	TGCAGTGCTATAGCGGGAGGGCCTCGGGAGACCCAGTACTTC	CSAIAGGPRETQYF
few	15	TRBV6-6	TRBJ1-1	NA	TGTGCCAGCGGCCGTGACGGAGGGCGGTACACTGAAGCTTTCTTT	CASGRDGGRYTEAFF
few	15	TRBV11-3	TRBJ2-2	TRBD2	TGTGCCAGCAGTCGACTAGCGGGGGGACCCGGGGAGCTGTTTTTT	CASSRLAGGPGELFF
few	13	TRBV15	TRBJ2-5	NA	TGTGCCACCAGCAGATTCGGGCAAGAGACCCAGTACTTC	CATSRFGQETQYF
few	13	TRBV24-1	TRBJ1-4	NA	TGTGCCACCAGTGACAGGCTGGGAGAAAAACTGTTTTTT	CATSDRLGEKLFF
NA	16	TRBV5-1	TRBJ2-7	TRBD1	TGCGCCAGCAGCTTGGGACCGGGACAGGGGGCTAAGGAGCAGTACTTC	CASSLGPGQGAKEQYF
NA	15	TRBV11-2	TRBJ2-3	NA	TGTGCCAGCAGCTTACAGCGGACTAGCACAGATACGCAGTATTTT	CASSLQRTSTDTQYF
few	16	TRBV6-2/TRBV6-3	TRBJ2-7	TRBD2	TGTGCCAGCAGTTACCGCCGTAGCGGGAGTCGGTACGAGCAGTACTTC	CASSYRRSGSRYEQYF
few	12	TRBV20-1	TRBJ2-7	TRBD1	TGCAGTGCTAACAGGGGGTCCTACGAGCAGTACTTC	CSANRGSYEQYF
NA	14	TRBV12-3/TRBV12-4	TRBJ2-5	NA	TGTGCCAGCAGGCCTGGGGCGGGGCAAGAGACCCAGTACTTC	CASRPGAGQETQYF
once	13	TRBV20-1	TRBJ2-7	NA	TGCAGTGCTGCCCGTCCGGGCCTGTACGAGCAGTACTTC	CSAARPGLYEQYF
once	13	TRBV24-1	TRBJ2-1	NA	TGTGCCACCAGGGAGGGGAGCTACAATGAGCAGTTCTTC	CATREGSYNEQFF
NA	13	TRBV12-3/TRBV12-4	TRBJ2-2	NA	TGTGCCACCACTTCCCCCAACTCCGGGGAGCTGTTTTTT	CATTSPNSGELFF
NA	17	TRBV12-3/TRBV12-4	TRBJ2-3	TRBD2	TGTGCCAGCATCCTAAGTGGTATCGGACTAGCCCCAGATACGCAGTATTTT	CASILSGIGLAPDTQYF
NA	15	TRBV4-3	TRBJ2-7	NA	TGCGCCAGCAGCCAAGAAGGGCACATACACTACGAGCAGTACTTC	CASSQEGHIHYEQYF
few	15	TRBV12-3/TRBV12-4	TRBJ1-4	TRBD1	TGTGCCAGCAGCCGAGACAGGGGGCTAGGAGAAAAACTGTTTTTT	CASSRDRGLGEKLFF
few	16	TRBV4-1	TRBJ2-5	TRBD2	TGCGCCAGCAGCCGGACTAGCGGGGGGCCCCAAGAGACCCAGTACTTC	CASSRTSGGPQETQYF
NA	18	TRBV21-1	TRBJ2-7	NA	TGTGCCAGCAGCACCTTTACGCGGGTCCTTCAGAGCTCCTACGAGCAGTACTTC	CASSTFTRVLQSSYEQYF
NA	18	TRBV6-2/TRBV6-3	TRBJ1-5	NA	TGTGCCAGCAGCGAGAGTCACCGACCTGGCCGGGGTTATCAGCCCCAGCATTTT	CASSESHRPGRGYQPQHF
NA	14	TRBV15	TRBJ2-1	NA	TGTGCCACCAGCAGAGATTTGGAGGGAAATGAGCAGTTCTTC	CATSRDLEGNEQFF